The rows below give T cell receptor beta chains drawn from one sample of a study of human T cells and chemical hapten exposure. Via MiXCR, TCRdb re-called the RACE reads, giving one row per CDR3 protein. This sample has roughly 45,000 distinct CDR3 sequences, with 9.3% found just once. Sequenced material: whole blood, taken in connection with sensitization to the hapten diphenylcyclopropenone (DPC). These TCRs come from a woman aged 45-65 years with alopecia areata. Some clones in this sample may be carry-over from other donors' samples. Each CDR3 is given with its conserved first and last residue. D genes are given only for firm matches. The listing skips clone size in some rows; elsewhere it reads once, few, many or a size class.

clone_size | d_call | j_call | v_call | cdr3_nt | cdr3_aa
many | TRBD2 | TRBJ2-1 | TRBV20-1 | TGCAGTGCCAGGGGACTAGCCTACAATGAGCAGTTCTTC | CSARGLAYNEQFF
. | . | TRBJ2-2 | TRBV28 | TGTGCCAGCAGTCGGGCCGGGGAGCTGTTTTTT | CASSRAGELFF
. | TRBD2 | TRBJ2-5 | TRBV7-2 | TGTGCCAGCAGCTATTCTGGGCCAGGGCTAGCGGTCCAAGAGACCCAGTACTTC | CASSYSGPGLAVQETQYF
many | TRBD1 | TRBJ1-1 | TRBV20-1 | TGCAGTGCTAGGGAGGGGGCGGCAAGAACTGAAGCTTTCTTT | CSAREGAARTEAFF
few | TRBD2 | TRBJ2-3 | TRBV7-9 | TGTGCCAGCAGCGACGCCGGGACTAGCGGGGCTAGCACAGATACGCAGTATTTT | CASSDAGTSGASTDTQYF
. | . | TRBJ1-1 | TRBV28 | TGTGCCAGCAGTTCTCCGTCGGGATTGTGGACTGAAGCTTTCTTT | CASSSPSGLWTEAFF
many | TRBD2 | TRBJ2-5 | TRBV11-2 | TGTGCCAGCAGCTTAGGACTAGCGGGAGAGGCAGAGACCCAGTACTTC | CASSLGLAGEAETQYF
many | TRBD2 | TRBJ2-7 | TRBV7-9 | TGTGCCAGCAGCCAATCTCCCCGCGGGACTAGCTACGAGCAGTACTTC | CASSQSPRGTSYEQYF
. | TRBD2 | TRBJ2-7 | TRBV5-6 | TGTGCCAGCAGTTCCCGAGGGACTAGACTTTACTTC | CASSSRGTRLYF
. | . | TRBJ1-3 | TRBV12-3/TRBV12-4 | TGTGCCAGCAAAGTCGGTATGGGCTCTGGAAACACCATATATTTT | CASKVGMGSGNTIYF
many | TRBD1 | TRBJ2-5 | TRBV20-1 | TGCAGTGCTAGAGATGGACAGGGGGCGTCAGAGACCCAGTACTTC | CSARDGQGASETQYF
many | . | TRBJ1-4 | TRBV29-1 | TGCAGCGCCAGGTCTTCTAATGAAAAACTGTTTTTT | CSARSSNEKLFF
. | . | TRBJ2-1 | TRBV7-2 | TGTGCCAGCAGCTCCCTCCCTATCGGCCATGAGCAGTTCTTC | CASSSLPIGHEQFF
many | . | TRBJ2-2 | TRBV6-2/TRBV6-3 | TGTGCCAGCAGTTACAAGGTTTCCACCACCGGGGAGCTGTTTTTT | CASSYKVSTTGELFF
many | TRBD2 | TRBJ2-1 | TRBV12-3/TRBV12-4 | TGTGCCAGCAGCAAGACTAGCGGCTACAATGAGCAGTTCTTC | CASSKTSGYNEQFF
. | . | TRBJ2-2 | TRBV5-1 | TGCGCCACTACAGGGAACACCGGGGAGCTGTTTTTT | CATTGNTGELFF
many | TRBD1 | TRBJ2-1 | TRBV6-5 | TGTGCCAGCAGTTACCGGGGACAGGGGGTCTATGAGCAGTTCTTC | CASSYRGQGVYEQFF
many | TRBD1 | TRBJ2-7 | TRBV20-1 | TGCAGTGCTTCCGGGACAGGGGGCAATTCGAGGTCGTACGAGCAGTACTTC | CSASGTGGNSRSYEQYF
. | . | TRBJ1-6 | TRBV27 | TGTGCCAGCAGTTTATCGCCCCTTTGGGATTCACCCCTCCACTTT | CASSLSPLWDSPLHF
many | . | TRBJ2-7 | TRBV7-6 | TGTGCCAGCAGTAGGGCAGGGCACGAGCAGTACTTC | CASSRAGHEQYF
many | TRBD1 | TRBJ1-6 | TRBV12-3/TRBV12-4 | TGTGCCAGCCGCCGGGACAGGCCCAATTCACCCCTCCACTTT | CASRRDRPNSPLHF
medium-sized | TRBD1 | TRBJ1-1 | TRBV29-1 | TGCAGCGTCCCAGGGGGCAAGAACACTGAAGCTTTCTTT | CSVPGGKNTEAFF
. | . | TRBJ1-1 | TRBV29-1 | TGCAGCGCGAAGGAGACTGAAGCTTTCTTT | CSAKETEAFF
many | TRBD1 | TRBJ1-5 | TRBV19 | TGTGCCAGTAGTAAACAGGGGCCGCCCCAGCATTTT | CASSKQGPPQHF
many | . | TRBJ1-4 | TRBV11-2 | TGTGCCAGCAGCCACCCGGGCTCCCCCGGAAAACTGTTTTTT | CASSHPGSPGKLFF
. | TRBD1 | TRBJ1-2 | TRBV20-1 | TGCAGTGCTAGAGAGCACGGGACAGGGGACTACTATGGCTACACCTTC | CSAREHGTGDYYGYTF
. | . | TRBJ1-1 | TRBV29-1 | TGCAGCGTGGTGGACAGAACGAACACTGAAGCTTTCTTT | CSVVDRTNTEAFF
few | . | TRBJ1-6 | TRBV27 | TGTGCCAGCAGTTTCCGAACAGGGTTGTCCCTCCACTTT | CASSFRTGLSLHF
. | TRBD1 | TRBJ2-5 | TRBV12-3/TRBV12-4 | TGTGCCAGCAGCCAAAGCACACAGGGGGCAGGAGAGACCCAGTACTTC | CASSQSTQGAGETQYF
. | . | TRBJ2-5 | TRBV9 | TGTGCCAGCAGCGTAGAGGCCATATTTCAAGAGACCCAGTACTTC | CASSVEAIFQETQYF
. | TRBD1 | TRBJ2-3 | TRBV6-4 | TGTGCCAGCGCAGGACAGGGGGCAACAGATACGCAGTATTTT | CASAGQGATDTQYF
few | . | TRBJ2-3 | TRBV5-1 | TGCGCCAGCAGTCGGGGGGACAGATCTCTGACAGATACGCAGTATTTT | CASSRGDRSLTDTQYF
many | . | TRBJ2-6 | TRBV28 | TGTGCCAGCAGTTTAGGAGGATCTCGGCCCTCTGGGGCCAACGTCCTGACTTTC | CASSLGGSRPSGANVLTF
many | . | TRBJ2-1 | TRBV6-5 | TGTGCCAGCAGGCTGGGCCACTTCAATGAGCAGTTCTTC | CASRLGHFNEQFF
many | . | TRBJ1-1 | TRBV20-1 | TGCAGTGCTAGATTGGCAGGGATTAACACTGAAGCTTTCTTT | CSARLAGINTEAFF
. | TRBD1 | TRBJ1-5 | TRBV7-6 | TGTGCCAGCAGCTCGAGGACAGGTCTGGGACAGCCCCAGCATTTT | CASSSRTGLGQPQHF
. | . | TRBJ2-5 | TRBV7-2 | TGTGCCAGCAGCTTAGGTCCCGGCGGGGAGACCCAGTACTTC | CASSLGPGGETQYF
many | TRBD2 | TRBJ2-5 | TRBV12-3/TRBV12-4 | TGTGCCAGCAGCCCCGGCCCCGGGGGGGGCGGGGAGACCCAGTACTTC | CASSPGPGGGGETQYF
many | . | TRBJ2-5 | TRBV7-9 | TGTGCCAGCAGCCGGCCGACAGGACAAGAGACCCAGTACTTC | CASSRPTGQETQYF
many | . | TRBJ2-2 | TRBV4-1 | TGCGCCAGCAGCCAAGATCGTCCTAGCCGGAGCACCGGGGAGCTGTTTTTT | CASSQDRPSRSTGELFF
many | . | TRBJ2-5 | TRBV11-2 | TGTGCCAGCAGCTTAGGGGGGTCCCAAGCGACCCAGTACTTC | CASSLGGSQATQYF
many | . | TRBJ2-1 | TRBV12-3/TRBV12-4 | TGTGCCAGCAGCCTGGGGAGGACCTACAATGAGCAGTTCTTC | CASSLGRTYNEQFF
many | . | TRBJ1-1 | TRBV18 | TGTGCCAGCTCACCGAGGTCTAACACTGAAGCTTTCTTT | CASSPRSNTEAFF
many | . | TRBJ1-2 | TRBV28 | TGTGCCAGCAGTTGGAGGGGAGGCAACTATGGCTACACCTTC | CASSWRGGNYGYTF
many | . | TRBJ2-1 | TRBV6-1 | TGTGCCAGCAGTGAAGGAGGAGAGCAGTTCTTC | CASSEGGEQFF
many | . | TRBJ1-1 | TRBV29-1 | TGCAGCGTCGTACCGGGACACGCGAACACTGAAGCTTTCTTT | CSVVPGHANTEAFF